The 7 T cell receptor beta chains below were found in one sample sequenced in a study of a mutant IDH1 vaccine in newly diagnosed glioma. Assay: immunoSEQ multiplex PCR; the TCRdb copy retains only in-frame clones and omits some. This table holds roughly 70,000 clones, around 88% found once. Time point meaning: baseline, week 1 (first vaccination visit). Documented treatment: pre-vaccination baseline after standard-of-care therapy. The sequences come from peripheral blood mononuclear cells (PBMCs), collected from a glioma patient treated with radiotherapy, temozolomide or both. The receptors were sampled from a woman younger than 30 with glioma. Some clones in this sample may be carry-over from other donors' samples.

The chain is built from TRBV13 and TRBJ2-1; D is perhaps TRBD1 (5 bases). V was shortened by 0 bases and J by 0 bases, with 15 bases between the two germline ends. CDR1 and CDR2 (germline): PRHDT, FYEKMQ (reference sequence). The CDR3 covers 18 residues. In DNA form, the CDR3 reads TGTGCCAGCAGCTTAGGACCCTTTAGACAGTCCTCCTACAATGAGCAGTTCTTC. Its protein is CASSLGPFRQSSYNEQFF.

The chain recombines TRBV5-4 with TRBJ1-2; TRBD1 agrees at 9 bases. The V gene end was trimmed by 0 bases and the J gene end by 7 bases; junction bases not matched to a gene: 13. The CDR3 spans 17 residues. The germline V gene encodes CDR1 SGHNT and CDR2 YYREEE (reference sequence). For the CDR3, the DNA is TGTGCCAGCAGCTTGGGGGGGACAGGGAATGTGGCTGGTGGCTACACCTTC. Protein: CASSLGGTGNVAGGYTF. Filled out from reference TRBV5-4 and TRBJ1-2, the complete variable domain reads ETGVTQSPTHLIKTRGQQVTLRCSSQSGHNTVSWYQQALGQGPQFIFQYYREEENGRGNFPPRFSGLQFPNYSSELNVNALELDDSALYLCASSLGGTGNVAGGYTFGSGTRLTVV.

The gene calls are TRBV6-5 and TRBJ2-1; 9 positions agree with TRBD1. J was trimmed by 9 bases and V by 5 bases; bases with no gene match: 8. This CDR3 is built from 14 residues. Germline V CDR1 and CDR2: MNHEY, SVGAGI. CDR3 residues: CASSNRDRVGEQFF. CDR3 nucleotide sequence: TGTGCCAGCAGTAACCGGGACAGGGTGGGTGAGCAGTTCTTC.

This clone was detected only once. V is TRBV5-4 and J is TRBJ2-5; no clear D gene. Germline V gives CDR1 SGHNT, CDR2 YYREEE (reference sequence). The CDR3 length is 11 residues. The V and J ends lost 5 bases and 9 bases respectively, with 11 bases between them. The CDR3 sequence: CASSSDAAQYF. DNA for the CDR3: TGTGCCAGCAGTTCCGATGCGGCCCAGTACTTC. Combining the CDR3 with reference TRBV5-4 and TRBJ2-5 gives the whole variable domain ETGVTQSPTHLIKTRGQQVTLRCSSQSGHNTVSWYQQALGQGPQFIFQYYREEENGRGNFPPRFSGLQFPNYSSELNVNALELDDSALYLCASSSDAAQYFGPGTRLLVL.

This clone was seen once. This chain joins TRBV5-1 and TRBJ2-7; TRBD2 matches at 12 bases. The CDR3 sequence is 15 residues long. V trimming: 4 bases; J trimming: 6 bases; junction bases outside the gene matches: 8. In germline, CDR1 is SGHRS, CDR2 YFSETQ. The CDR3 is CASSTTSGRRGEQYF. Written as DNA, the CDR3 is TGCGCCAGCAGCACCACTAGCGGGAGGCGGGGCGAGCAGTACTTC.

The chain employs TRBV6-6 and TRBJ1-1, with D unclear. The CDR3 spans 15 residues. Germline V gene sequence: CDR1 MNHNY, CDR2 SVGAGI (reference sequence). V was clipped by 6 bases and J by 0 bases, with 14 bases between them. The CDR3 sequence: CASRPSRGVNTEAFF. The CDR3 coding sequence is TGTGCCAGCAGACCCAGCCGGGGAGTGAACACTGAAGCTTTCTTT.

J is TRBJ1-1 and V is TRBV5-4, with 10 positions matching TRBD1. The CDR3 runs 15 residues. CDR1 and CDR2 (germline): SGHNT, YYREEE (reference sequence). Germline trimming cut 0 bases from V and 4 bases from J; bases unmatched to any gene: 3. The CDR3 DNA reads as TGTGCCAGCAGCTTGGTCGGGACAGGGGCCACTGAAGCTTTCTTT. It codes for CASSLVGTGATEAFF.